Listed below are T cell receptor beta chains from one sample, sequenced in a study of T-cell reconstitution after alpha-beta-depleted transplantation in children. MiXCR, run by TCRdb on the PCR reads, gives a single entry per CDR3 protein. This table holds 700,000 to 850,000 distinct CDR3 sequences, roughly 15% found once. The sequencing here drew on PBMCs, mostly from graft donor cells, taken 360 days after TCRalphabeta/CD19-depleted stem cell transplant. The source of these receptors is a male patient between 10 and 17 years old who had a stem cell transplant for acute lymphoblastic leukemia, so the T cells may come from the graft donor. Both conserved end residues are part of each CDR3. The D gene is left open where the match is weak. Only part of the rows carry a size: once, few, many, or a class if the clone is expanded.

TRBJ2-2,few,TRBD1,TRBV20-1,TGCAGTGCTCGGACAGGGGCCGGGGAGCTGTTTTTT,CSARTGAGELFF
TRBJ1-2,NA,NA,TRBV7-9,TGTGCCAGCAGCTTAGTCGGCGGGCCTCACGGCTACACCTTC,CASSLVGGPHGYTF
TRBJ2-1,NA,TRBD2,TRBV20-1,TGCAGTGCTAGGTCCGGGAGGCAGGAGGGACTAGCGACTACGGCCCCCCAGTTCTTC,CSARSGRQEGLATTAPQFF
TRBJ2-2,NA,NA,TRBV6-5,TGTGCCAGCAGTTACGTGGCGCAGATCACCGGGGAGCTGTTTTTT,CASSYVAQITGELFF
TRBJ2-7,NA,NA,TRBV2,TGTGCCAGCAGTGCACCGGGGCTCTACGAGCAGTACTTC,CASSAPGLYEQYF
TRBJ1-5,NA,NA,TRBV2,TGTGCCAGCAGTAAATTGGGGGATCCGAATCAGCCCCAGCATTTT,CASSKLGDPNQPQHF
TRBJ2-1,few,TRBD2,TRBV27,TGTGCCAGCAGTTTACTCCTAGCGGTAGACTCCTACAATGAGCAGTTCTTC,CASSLLLAVDSYNEQFF
TRBJ2-4,NA,NA,TRBV11-1,TGTGCCAGCAGCTTAGCGTACCCGGCCCCCGCGGCGAAAAACATTCAGTACTTC,CASSLAYPAPAAKNIQYF
TRBJ2-7,many,TRBD2,TRBV12-3/TRBV12-4,TGTGCCAGCAGCGGGGGACTAGCGGCCTCCTACGAGCAGTACTTC,CASSGGLAASYEQYF
TRBJ2-3,few,NA,TRBV6-5,TGTGCCAGCAGTTACGAGGCGACAGGCACAGATACGCAGTATTTT,CASSYEATGTDTQYF
TRBJ2-1,many,NA,TRBV6-1,TGTGCCAGCAGTGTAGTGGGAGCAGGTGAGCAGTTCTTC,CASSVVGAGEQFF
TRBJ2-7,few,TRBD1,TRBV23-1,TGCGCCAGCGGCGGGACAGGGGGCTTCCACGAGCAGTACTTC,CASGGTGGFHEQYF
TRBJ2-3,few,NA,TRBV12-3/TRBV12-4,TGTGCCAGCAGCCATAGGCGGGGCACAGATACGCAGTATTTT,CASSHRRGTDTQYF
TRBJ2-7,NA,TRBD1,TRBV20-1,TGCAGTGCTAGAGGAGGGACAGGGGAAATGTACGAGCAGTACTTC,CSARGGTGEMYEQYF
TRBJ2-4,many,NA,TRBV6-1,TGTGCCAGCAGTACCCCAACAGGGTCAGCCAAAAACATTCAGTACTTC,CASSTPTGSAKNIQYF
TRBJ2-4,NA,TRBD1,TRBV9,TGTGCCAGCAGCCGGGGACAGAGAAACATTCAGTACTTC,CASSRGQRNIQYF
TRBJ2-3,NA,TRBD2,TRBV7-3,TGTGCCAGCAGCTTAACGGGGACTAGCGGGAGGGGCACAGATACGCAGTATTTT,CASSLTGTSGRGTDTQYF